The clone carrying this T cell receptor beta chain was found many times. Its antigen is still unknown. The sample belongs to a study of CD8+CD57+ T cells in acquired aplastic anemia. Whole-study context: Quantities of DNA derived from sorted CD4+ and CD8+ cells averaged roughly 3 ug. Approximately 11 million reads were obtained on average for healthy donor CD4+ cells.

Genomic DNA, serving as template, underwent TCR beta VDJ and CDR3 profiling. MiXCR, applied by TCRdb to the reads, yields one record per CDR3 protein. The table records roughly 200,000 distinct CDR3 sequences, 61% of them present only once. Broader study findings: Controls did not differ significantly from patients in CD8+ Simpson's diversity. Shared by patients and controls, 25 to 35 CD8+ CDR3s were abundant in patients.

This CDR3 contains 12 residues. V shed 4 bases and J shed 15 bases, with 18 bases lying between them. Germline lookup yields CDR1 SGHTS and CDR2 YDEGEE. This sequence was found in a human donor in good health. The sequenced sample was sorted CD4+, CD8+, or CD8+CD57+ T cells (not recorded which) from PBMCs. V usage is TRBV5-8 and J usage is TRBJ2-3, with D unclear. The chain's CDR3 is CASSADGYTYYF. As DNA, the CDR3 is TGTGCCAGCAGCGCCGACGGGTACACCTATTATTTT.